Shown below are 16 T cell receptor beta chains from a single sample sequenced in a study of OX40 agonist ivuxolimab in advanced cancers. The data were produced by immunoSEQ multiplex PCR, yet TCRdb's version contains in-frame clones alone and is incomplete. The repertoire consists of under 100,000 clones, with about 80% occurring once and the leading ten covering roughly 5.5%. The material was CD4+ or CD8+ T cells sorted from blood, obtained in a trial of the OX40 agonist ivuxolimab. The receptors here all came from an adult with an advanced solid tumor such as melanoma, head and neck, liver or kidney cancer.

The V gene is TRBV6-1, the J gene TRBJ2-7; D not resolved. The CDR3 runs to 13 residues. From germline, CDR1 is MNHNS and CDR2 SASEGT. The V and J ends lost 1 base and 2 bases respectively, with 6 bases between them. CDR3 in DNA: TGTGCCAGCAGTGAAGGGGTGACCTACGAGCAGTACTTC. The encoded protein is CASSEGVTYEQYF.

A note on this clone: Other DNA sequences of this sample code for an identical CDR3. V gene TRBV4-1 combines with J gene TRBJ2-7; 9 nucleotides align to TRBD1. The CDR3 is 15 residues long. Germline V gene lookup returns CDR1 MGHRA and CDR2 YSYEKL. J lost 4 bases, V lost 0 bases, and 4 bases had no gene match. CDR3 amino acids: CASSQEEGQGYEQYF. The CDR3 DNA reads TGCGCCAGCAGCCAAGAAGAGGGACAGGGTTACGAGCAGTACTTC.

The chain couples TRBV6-6 to TRBJ1-2; D is uncertain. V lost 6 bases to trimming and J lost 3 bases, with 2 bases between them. CDR1 and CDR2 (germline): MNHNY, SVGAGI (reference sequence). This CDR3 region has 10 residues. CDR3 sequence: CASSDYGYTF. In nucleotides, the CDR3 is TGTGCCAGCAGCGACTATGGCTACACCTTC.

This clone was detected once. V gene TRBV18 combines with J gene TRBJ2-7; TRBD1 aligns across 8 bases. The length of the CDR3 is 16 residues. V shed 4 bases and J 2 bases; nucleotides not matched to a gene: 10. CDR1 and CDR2 (germline): KGHSH, LQKENI. The CDR3 sequence is CASSQSRDRSAYEQYF. CDR3 nucleotide sequence: TGTGCCAGCTCACAGAGCCGGGACAGGTCGGCCTACGAGCAGTACTTC.

The J gene is TRBJ2-1, the V gene TRBV30; TRBD2 agrees at 10 bases. The CDR3 has 14 amino acids. Germline CDR1 reads GTSNPN; CDR2 reads SVGIG (reference sequence). The V and J ends lost 6 bases and 4 bases, in that order; junction bases with no gene match: 6. CDR3 coding DNA: TGTGCCTGCCTACTAGCGGGGTTTTACAATGAGCAGTTCTTC. Residues: CACLLAGFYNEQFF.

The DNA for the CDR3 is TGTGCCAGCAGCGTAGTGGGGACCAACTATGGCTACACCTTC. Its translation: CASSVVGTNYGYTF. The chain uses TRBV9 and TRBJ1-2; D perhaps matches TRBD1 (5 bases). Per germline, CDR1 SGDLS and CDR2 YYNGEE. Trimming took 0 bases from V and 2 from J, leaving 8 bases between them. This CDR3 contains 14 residues.

V usage is TRBV5-1 and J usage is TRBJ1-4; D may be TRBD1 (6 bases). Germline CDR1 SGHRS, CDR2 YFSETQ. This CDR3 is built from 16 residues. Trimming pared 4 bases from V and 8 bases from J, leaving 21 bases between. CDR3 in amino acids: CASSGVEGGAGEKLFF. In DNA form, the CDR3 reads TGCGCCAGCAGCGGAGTAGAGGGGGGCGCAGGGGAAAAACTGTTTTTT.

The V call is TRBV7-7, the J call TRBJ2-3; no clear D gene. CDR1 SSHAT and CDR2 FNYEAQ come from the germline V gene (reference sequence). CDR3 length: 15 amino acids. V shed 1 base and J shed 3 bases, with 11 bases lying between them. For the CDR3, the DNA is TGTGCCAGCAGCTTAGGGGTCGGGCCAACAGATACGCAGTATTTT. As protein: CASSLGVGPTDTQYF. The variable domain in full, completed from reference TRBV7-7 and TRBJ2-3, reads GAGVSQSPRYKVTKRGQDVTLRCDPISSHATLYWYQQALGQGPEFLTYFNYEAQPDKSGLPSDRFSAERPEGSISTLTIQRTEQRDSAMYRCASSLGVGPTDTQYFGPGTRLTVL.

The V gene is TRBV19, the J gene TRBJ2-1, with TRBD2 matching 12 bases. CDR3 size: 14 residues. Unmatched junction bases numbered 2, after V lost 8 bases and J lost 3 bases. Germline values: CDR1 LNHDA, CDR2 SQIVND (reference sequence). CDR3 DNA: TGTGCCAGTGGACTAGCGGGGTTCTACAATGAGCAGTTCTTC. Protein: CASGLAGFYNEQFF.

This chain links TRBV5-1 with TRBJ2-1, with 12 bases lining up with TRBD2. This CDR3 has 14 amino acids. V trimming: 4 bases; J trimming: 5 bases; junction bases outside the gene matches: 1. Per germline, CDR1 SGHRS and CDR2 YFSETQ. The DNA of the CDR3 is TGCGCCAGCAGCCCTAGCGGGGGGGACAATGAGCAGTTCTTC. As protein: CASSPSGGDNEQFF.

This chain joins TRBV21-1 and TRBJ1-1; TRBD1, the table's D call, lacks a check against the DNA. TRBV21-1 is described as a pseudogene. The CDR3 is 14 residues long. DNA for the CDR3: TGTGCCAGCAGTCGCAGGGGGCGAGGTACTGAAGCTTTCTTT. It translates to CASSRRGRGTEAFF.

The CDR3 region is CASSEGDRGEAFF. The CDR3 DNA follows: TGCGCCAGCAGTGAGGGGGACAGGGGTGAAGCTTTCTTT. The gene calls are TRBV10-2 and TRBJ1-1; 10 bases are shared with TRBD1. The CDR3 spans 13 residues. Unmatched junction bases numbered 1, after V lost 2 bases and J lost 7 bases. Germline loops: CDR1 WSHSY, CDR2 SAAADI.

This chain connects TRBV7-9 to TRBJ1-1; D remains unclear. From germline, CDR1 is SEHNR and CDR2 FQNEAQ (reference sequence). There are 14 residues in the CDR3. The ends were cut back, 5 bases at V and 1 base at J, with 11 bases in the middle. CDR3 bases: TGTGCCAGCAGCGGTCAGACTAAGAACACTGAAGCTTTCTTT. Translating gives CASSGQTKNTEAFF.

The chain links TRBV12-5 to TRBJ2-3, with 11 bases identical to TRBD1. The CDR3 spans 19 residues. The V and J ends lost 2 bases and 3 bases, in that order; junction bases with no gene match: 13. From germline, CDR1 is LGHNT and CDR2 FRNRAP. DNA for the CDR3: TGTGCTAGTGGTTTGTTCTCTAGGGGGACAGGGGGGTGGACAGATACGCAGTATTTT. It yields the protein CASGLFSRGTGGWTDTQYF.

The chain joins TRBV6-4 to TRBJ1-2, with D possibly being TRBD1 (6 bases). CDR3 length: 14 amino acids. Germline CDR1 MRHNA, CDR2 SNTAGT. V lost 6 bases to trimming and J lost 7 bases, with 18 bases between them. The CDR3: CASRDTSRGSGYTF. CDR3 nucleotides: TGTGCCAGCAGAGACACTAGCAGGGGATCTGGCTACACCTTC.

The V and J genes are TRBV9 and TRBJ1-2; 7 bases agree with TRBD1. After removal of 4 bases from V and 1 base from J, the junction contained 4 bases not matched to a gene. Germline V gives CDR1 SGDLS, CDR2 YYNGEE. This CDR3 is 14 amino acids long. In DNA, the CDR3 is TGTGCCAGCAGCCCGGGACAGTTTAACTATGGCTACACCTTC. Translation gives CASSPGQFNYGYTF.